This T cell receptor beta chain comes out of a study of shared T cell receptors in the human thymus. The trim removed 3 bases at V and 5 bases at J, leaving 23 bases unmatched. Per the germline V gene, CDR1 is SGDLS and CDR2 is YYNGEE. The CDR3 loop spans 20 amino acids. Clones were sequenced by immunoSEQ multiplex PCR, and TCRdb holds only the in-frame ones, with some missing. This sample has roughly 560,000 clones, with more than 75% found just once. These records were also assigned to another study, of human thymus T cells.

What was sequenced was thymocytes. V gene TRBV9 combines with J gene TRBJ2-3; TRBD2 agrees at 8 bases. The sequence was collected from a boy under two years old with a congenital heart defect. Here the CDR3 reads CASSGGATGGQGVSVDTQYF. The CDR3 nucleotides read TGTGCCAGCAGCGGAGGGGCGACGGGGGGGCAGGGTGTATCTGTAGATACGCAGTATTTT.